The 22 T cell receptor beta chains below all came from one sample that was sequenced in a study of radiation and T cells in renal cell carcinoma. Time point: blood 2 weeks post-SBRT. Treatment defined: 15 Gy SBRT to primary tumor, nephrectomy 4 weeks later. TCRdb keeps only in-frame clones here, not all; method: immunoSEQ multiplex PCR. Of roughly 130,000 clones in the sample, more than 75% are singletons; the top ten hold 5.5% to 6.5%. The input for sequencing was blood, taken from a patient whose treatment included radiotherapy and nephrectomy. The source is an older woman with renal cell carcinoma.

The gene calls are TRBV10-3 and TRBJ1-2; maybe TRBD1 (5 bases). V dropped 0 bases and J dropped 8 bases, with 13 bases sitting between them. The CDR3 length is 14 residues. CDR1 ENHRY and CDR2 SYGVKD come from the germline V gene. The CDR3: CAISESGTANGYTF. CDR3 DNA: TGTGCCATCAGTGAGTCCGGGACGGCCAACGGCTACACCTTC.

The V gene is TRBV29-1, the J gene TRBJ1-2; D unresolved. The V and J ends lost 5 bases and 0 bases respectively, with 7 bases between them. Germline values: CDR1 SQVTM, CDR2 ANQGSEA. The CDR3 sequence is 12 residues long. CDR3 amino acids: CSVLSPNYGYTF. CDR3 bases: TGCAGCGTTCTCTCTCCTAACTATGGCTACACCTTC.

The V call is TRBV5-1, the J call TRBJ2-2; TRBD1 matches 9 bases. The J segment lost 5 bases and the V segment lost 7 bases, leaving 3 bases of the junction unmatched. Germline V gene lookup returns CDR1 SGHRS and CDR2 YFSETQ. The CDR3 loop spans 13 amino acids. CDR3 nucleotides: TGCGCCAGCCGGACAGGGGATACCGGGGAGCTGTTTTTT. Protein: CASRTGDTGELFF.

This clone was found once. The J gene is TRBJ1-1, the V gene TRBV7-3; the match to TRBD1 covers 10 bases. This CDR3 has 14 residues. Losses at the gene ends were 6 bases for V and 5 bases for J; bases not matched to a gene: 6. Germline V CDR1 and CDR2: SGHTA, FQGTGA. CDR3 bases: TGTGCCAGCAGTGGGACAGGGGCGAGAACTGAAGCTTTCTTT. Amino acid sequence: CASSGTGARTEAFF.

This sequence joins TRBV28 and TRBJ2-7; TRBD1 aligns across 8 bases. Trimming cost V 6 bases and J 0 bases; bases outside gene matches: 10. Germline CDR1 MDHEN, CDR2 SYDVKM. The CDR3 runs 16 residues. CDR3 DNA: TGTGCCAGCAGCCTTCGTAGGACAGGGTCCTCCTACGAGCAGTACTTC. Encoded protein: CASSLRRTGSSYEQYF.

V gene TRBV2 combines with J gene TRBJ1-5; 9 bases are a match to TRBD1. Per the germline V gene, CDR1 is SNHLY and CDR2 is FYNNEI. CDR3 length: 16 amino acids. Trimming at V came to 6 bases and at J to 5 bases, leaving 11 bases not matched to a gene. The CDR3 DNA reads TGTGCCAGCAGGAAGCGGACAGGGGAGGCGGATCAGCCCCAGCATTTT. Protein: CASRKRTGEADQPQHF.

The chain uses TRBV4-3 and TRBJ1-4; tentative D call: TRBD1 (5 bases). The CDR3 is 18 amino acids. The ends were cut back, 3 bases at V and 2 bases at J, with 19 bases in the middle. Germline lookup yields CDR1 LGHNA and CDR2 YSLEER. In nucleotides, the CDR3 is TGCGCCAGCAGCCAGACTGGACTGAGGGGCAGGACTAATGAAAAACTGTTTTTT. Translation gives CASSQTGLRGRTNEKLFF.

The chain uses TRBV4-1 and TRBJ1-2; D perhaps matches TRBD1 (5 bases). Trimming pared 4 bases from V and 3 bases from J, leaving 21 bases between. CDR3 length: 17 amino acids. Per germline, CDR1 MGHRA and CDR2 YSYEKL. CDR3 sequence: CASSLTLPREGYYGYTF. DNA for the CDR3: TGCGCCAGCAGCCTGACATTACCGCGGGAGGGGTACTATGGCTACACCTTC.

The chain uses TRBV30 and TRBJ1-4; the match to TRBD1 covers 7 bases. The CDR3 runs to 13 residues. Germline V gene data show CDR1 as GTSNPN and CDR2 as SVGIG (reference sequence). V trimming: 1 base; J trimming: 8 bases; junction bases outside the gene matches: 4. CDR3 loop: CAWSGTGREKLFF. CDR3 nucleotides: TGTGCCTGGAGTGGGACAGGAAGGGAAAAACTGTTTTTT.

The V and J genes are TRBV2 and TRBJ1-2; TRBD1 matches 11 bases. From germline, CDR1 is SNHLY and CDR2 FYNNEI. V dropped 4 bases and J dropped 4; count of bases not matched to a gene: 5. This CDR3 comprises 15 residues. CDR3 loop: CASSARDRGGYGYTF. The CDR3 DNA is TGTGCCAGCAGTGCCCGGGACAGGGGGGGCTATGGCTACACCTTC.

Only one count was recorded for this clone. The CDR3 sequence: CASSLGGLGTNEKLFF. CDR3 nucleotides: TGTGCCAGCAGCTTGGGAGGACTCGGAACTAATGAAAAACTGTTTTTT. The J gene is TRBJ1-4, the V gene TRBV5-6; no clear D gene. V dropped 0 bases and J dropped 1 base, with 10 bases sitting between them. The CDR3 totals 16 residues. Germline assignment: CDR1 SGHDT and CDR2 YYEEEE.

The chain combines TRBV5-6 with TRBJ2-1; D not certain. The CDR3 length is 15 residues. The ends were cut back, 1 base at V and 4 bases at J, with 12 bases in the middle. Germline V gene sequence: CDR1 SGHDT, CDR2 YYEEEE. The DNA for the CDR3 is TGTGCCAGCAGCTTGCAATTTAGGGCATACAATGAGCAGTTCTTC. The encoded protein is CASSLQFRAYNEQFF.

V gene TRBV5-1 combines with J gene TRBJ2-7; tentative D call: TRBD1 (5 bases). Trimming shortened V by 4 bases and J by 2 bases, and 22 bases separated the two germline ends. Germline V lookup: CDR1 SGHRS, CDR2 YFSETQ. This CDR3 comprises 17 residues. This chain's CDR3 is CASSPIIRTPTPYEQYF. DNA for the CDR3: TGCGCCAGCAGCCCGATCATCCGGACACCTACCCCCTACGAGCAGTACTTC.

This chain connects TRBV29-1 to TRBJ1-5, with D unresolved. Germline CDR1 reads SQVTM; CDR2 reads ANQGSEA. V was trimmed by 6 bases and J by 4 bases, leaving 10 bases between them. CDR3 size: 12 residues. The CDR3 spells CSVAYGNQPQHF. The CDR3 nucleotides read TGCAGCGTAGCGTATGGGAATCAGCCCCAGCATTTT.

V and J are TRBV29-1 and TRBJ2-3; no clear D. V gave up 3 bases and J gave up 5 bases, with 9 bases separating them. The CDR3 has 12 amino acids. CDR1 and CDR2 from the germline V gene are SQVTM and ANQGSEA. This CDR3 is CSVDGVRDTQYF. The CDR3 DNA follows: TGCAGCGTTGATGGGGTGAGAGATACGCAGTATTTT.

The J gene is TRBJ2-2, the V gene TRBV5-1; 8 bases align to TRBD2. Per the germline V gene, CDR1 is SGHRS and CDR2 is YFSETQ. The junction had 6 bases not matched to a gene; V was cut back by 4 bases and J by 1 base. This CDR3 contains 16 residues. CDR3 nucleotide sequence: TGCGCCAGCAGCCCACGAGCGGGGGAGAACACCGGGGAGCTGTTTTTT. It yields the protein CASSPRAGENTGELFF. Based on the CDR3 plus reference TRBV5-1 and TRBJ2-2, the full variable domain is KAGVTQTPRYLIKTRGQQVTLSCSPISGHRSVSWYQQTPGQGLQFLFEYFSETQRNKGNFPGRFSGRQFSNSRSEMNVSTLELGDSALYLCASSPRAGENTGELFFGEGSRLTVL.

The rearrangement uses TRBV7-9 and TRBJ1-2; no reliable D call. Trimming cost V 7 bases and J 1 base, with 22 bases left between them. There are 17 residues in the CDR3. CDR1 SEHNR and CDR2 FQNEAQ come from the germline V gene (reference sequence). CDR3: CASTPDPGSNLNYGYTF. The CDR3 bases are TGTGCCAGCACCCCAGACCCAGGATCGAACCTTAACTATGGCTACACCTTC.

The chain is built from TRBV30 and TRBJ1-2; D may be TRBD1 (5 bases). CDR1 GTSNPN and CDR2 SVGIG come from the germline V gene (reference sequence). The ends were cut back, 1 base at V and 7 bases at J, with 13 bases in the middle. This CDR3 region has 13 residues. The CDR3 sequence is CAWSGGSGGGYTF. CDR3 coding DNA: TGTGCCTGGAGTGGGGGAAGCGGGGGTGGCTACACCTTC.

The chain uses TRBV29-1 and TRBJ1-1; D not resolved. Germline V gives CDR1 SQVTM, CDR2 ANQGSEA. This CDR3 is built from 13 residues. The germline V and J ends were trimmed by 4 bases and 0 bases, with 9 bases remaining between them. CDR3 region: CSVGVRMNTEAFF. Here the CDR3 DNA reads TGCAGCGTTGGTGTCAGAATGAACACTGAAGCTTTCTTT.

Details on this clone: Other DNA sequences in the same sample also yield this CDR3. The chain employs TRBV7-9 and TRBJ2-7, with TRBD1 as a possible D gene (5 bases). Germline V lookup: CDR1 SEHNR, CDR2 FQNEAQ (reference sequence). The CDR3 loop spans 15 amino acids. The V end was cut by 1 base, the J end by 2 bases, with 12 bases between. The CDR3 DNA sequence: TGTGCCAGCAGCTTAGAAGCAGGGCCCGCCTACGAGCAGTACTTC. Translating gives CASSLEAGPAYEQYF.

J is TRBJ2-2 and V is TRBV21-1. TRBV21-1 constitutes a pseudogene. This CDR3 is built from 18 residues. The CDR3 region is CASSKKRGGLKDTGELFF. The CDR3, as DNA: TGTGCCAGCAGCAAAAAAAGGGGTGGACTGAAGGACACCGGGGAGCTGTTTTTT.

V and J are TRBV30 and TRBJ2-7, with 8 bases identical to TRBD1. The CDR3 has 18 residues. The V and J ends lost 0 bases and 2 bases, in that order; junction bases with no gene match: 15. Germline V lookup: CDR1 GTSNPN, CDR2 SVGIG (reference sequence). The CDR3, as DNA: TGTGCCTGGAGTGTACAAGTCTTTAGGGGGGACAGGACCTACGAGCAGTACTTC. Its protein product is CAWSVQVFRGDRTYEQYF.